The 6 T cell receptor beta chains below were found in one sample sequenced in a study of control samples from healthy donors and cancer patients. Data came from immunoSEQ multiplex PCR; TCRdb stores just in-frame clones and leaves some out. The sample lists roughly 140,000 clones, over 90% seen once, with approximately 2.5% in the top ten. The source material was blood. The receptors come from a man aged 50 to 59 in good health.

The gene calls are TRBV5-8 and TRBJ2-7, with 7 bases aligning to TRBD2. Trimming removed 1 base from V and 0 bases from J; junction bases left unmatched: 4. Germline loops: CDR1 SGHTS, CDR2 YDEGEE. The CDR3 spans 15 residues. The CDR3 is CASSLYQRDSYEQYF. CDR3 coding DNA: TGTGCCAGCAGCTTGTACCAGCGGGACTCCTACGAGCAGTACTTC.

This clone was seen once. DNA of the CDR3: TGTGCCAGCAGTTACGACCCAACGCGCTATGGCTACACCTTC. Its protein is CASSYDPTRYGYTF. This sequence joins TRBV6-5 and TRBJ1-2, with no clear D. CDR3 length: 14 residues. Germline CDR1 MNHEY, CDR2 SVGAGI. V lost 2 bases and J lost 4, with 11 bases in between.

The chain is built from TRBV10-3 and TRBJ2-7; 11 bases align to TRBD1. V lost 10 bases, J lost 3 bases, and 8 bases stayed unmatched. The CDR3 consists of 14 residues. Looked up from germline, CDR1 is ENHRY and CDR2 is SYGVKD. In DNA form, the CDR3 reads TGTGCCAACTCCGGGACAGGGGGTAGCTACGAGCAGTACTTC. Protein product: CANSGTGGSYEQYF.

This chain links TRBV3-1 (or the pseudogene TRBV3-2) with TRBJ1-2; no clear D. The CDR3 covers 13 residues. The germline gives CDR1 LGHDT, CDR2 YNNKEL (reference sequence). With 3 bases removed from V and 6 bases from J, the gap between germline ends came to 11 bases. CDR3: CASSQREGNGYTF. The CDR3 coding sequence is TGTGCCAGCAGCCAGCGCGAGGGAAATGGCTACACCTTC.

CDR3 loop: CASSTGNTIYF. As DNA, the CDR3 is TGTGCCAGCAGTACAGGGAACACCATATATTTT. The V and J genes are TRBV6-6 and TRBJ1-3, with D possibly TRBD1 on 6 matching bases. This CDR3 is built from 11 residues. Trimming took 5 bases from V and 7 from J, leaving 6 bases between them. Germline V lookup: CDR1 MNHNY, CDR2 SVGAGI (reference sequence).

For the CDR3, the DNA is TGTGCCAGCTCCCCGGACACCAATCAGCCCCAGCATTTT. Protein sequence: CASSPDTNQPQHF. The gene calls are TRBV18 and TRBJ1-5; a weak D match, TRBD1 (5 bases). V was trimmed by 6 bases and J by 3 bases, leaving 9 bases between them. Germline CDR1 and CDR2: KGHSH and LQKENI. This CDR3 has 13 amino acids.